This T cell receptor (beta chain) was sequenced for a study of blood T cell repertoires in COVID-19. This clone was observed a few times. The CDR3 runs 15 residues. Germline V lookup: CDR1 MGHRA, CDR2 YSYEKL. V dropped 0 bases and J dropped 4 bases, with 12 bases sitting between them. Clones were read by immunoSEQ multiplex PCR, and TCRdb kept only the in-frame ones, dropping some. Among about 200,000 clones listed, 75% to 90% were seen once. V usage is TRBV4-1 and J usage is TRBJ1-2; TRBD1 is a possible D gene (6 bases). Sample: peripheral blood. This receptor was taken from a man in his forties with acute or convalescent COVID-19. The CDR3 DNA sequence: TGCGCCAGCAGCCAAGATGAACAGGGTACCTATGGCTACACCTTC. This sequence encodes CASSQDEQGTYGYTF.